A single T cell receptor (beta chain) is shown here with its context. Sequence at one end of the junction differs from germline and may be a read error. As processed by the authors: Reference gene primers were amplified, and this amplification served to estimate nucleated cell counts. TCRdb keeps only in-frame clones here, not all; method: immunoSEQ multiplex PCR. For V, J and clone size, that table is used; D and trimming come from the DNA. The sample contains 110,000 to 150,000 clones, approximately 83% of which appear only once. The data belong to a study of blood T cell repertoires in COVID-19. The germline gives CDR1 SGHRS, CDR2 YFSETQ. There are 13 residues in the CDR3.

The clonotype comes from a human donor in a cohort sampled during active COVID-19. The sequenced sample was peripheral blood. The chain couples TRBV5-1 to TRBJ2-7; D may be TRBD1 (6 bases). CDR3 DNA: TGCGCCAGCAGCTTGGAACAGGGCCAAAATCGGATCTTC. Translated, it gives CASSLEQGQNRIF. The entire variable domain, with the rest obtained from reference TRBV5-1 and TRBJ2-7, is as follows: KAGVTQTPRYLIKTRGQQVTLSCSPISGHRSVSWYQQTPGQGLQFLFEYFSETQRNKGNFPGRFSGRQFSNSRSEMNVSTLELGDSALYLCASSLEQGQNRIFGPGTRLTVT.